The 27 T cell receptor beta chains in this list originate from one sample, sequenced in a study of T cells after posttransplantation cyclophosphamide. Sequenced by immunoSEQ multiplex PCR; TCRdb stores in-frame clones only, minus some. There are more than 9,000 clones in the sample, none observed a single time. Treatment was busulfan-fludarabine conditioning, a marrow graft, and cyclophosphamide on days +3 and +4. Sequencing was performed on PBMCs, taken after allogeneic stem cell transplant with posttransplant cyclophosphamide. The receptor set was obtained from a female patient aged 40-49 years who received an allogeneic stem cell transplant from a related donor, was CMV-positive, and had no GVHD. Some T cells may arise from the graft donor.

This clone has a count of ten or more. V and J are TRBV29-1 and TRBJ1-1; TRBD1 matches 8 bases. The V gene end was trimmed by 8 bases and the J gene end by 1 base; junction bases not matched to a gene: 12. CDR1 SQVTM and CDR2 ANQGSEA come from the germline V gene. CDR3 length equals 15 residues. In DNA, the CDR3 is TGCAGCATTCCGGGGACAGGCCCGTGGAACACTGAAGCTTTCTTT. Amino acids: CSIPGTGPWNTEAFF. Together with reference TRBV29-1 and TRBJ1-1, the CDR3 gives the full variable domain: SAVISQKPSRDICQRGTSLTIQCQVDSQVTMMFWYRQQPGQSLTLIATANQGSEATYESGFVIDKFPISRPNLTFSTLTVSNMSPEDSSIYLCSIPGTGPWNTEAFFGQGTRLTVV.

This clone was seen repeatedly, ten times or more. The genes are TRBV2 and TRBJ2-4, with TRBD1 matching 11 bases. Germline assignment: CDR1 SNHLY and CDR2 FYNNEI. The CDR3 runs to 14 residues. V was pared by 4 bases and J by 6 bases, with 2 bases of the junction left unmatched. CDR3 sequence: CASSVDRGRNIQYF. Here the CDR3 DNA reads TGTGCCAGCAGTGTGGACAGGGGGCGAAACATTCAGTACTTC.

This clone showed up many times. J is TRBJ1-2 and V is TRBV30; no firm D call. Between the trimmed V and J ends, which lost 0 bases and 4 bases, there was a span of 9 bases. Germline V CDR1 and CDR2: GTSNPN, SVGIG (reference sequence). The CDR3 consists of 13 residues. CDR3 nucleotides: TGTGCCTGGAGTGTAGGAGCAGCCTATGGCTACACCTTC. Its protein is CAWSVGAAYGYTF. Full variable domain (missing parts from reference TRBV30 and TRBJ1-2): SQTIHQWPATLVQPVGSPLSLECTVEGTSNPNLYWYRQAAGRGLQLLFYSVGIGQISSEVPQNLSASRPQDRQFILSSKKLLLSDSGFYLCAWSVGAAYGYTFGSGTRLTVV.

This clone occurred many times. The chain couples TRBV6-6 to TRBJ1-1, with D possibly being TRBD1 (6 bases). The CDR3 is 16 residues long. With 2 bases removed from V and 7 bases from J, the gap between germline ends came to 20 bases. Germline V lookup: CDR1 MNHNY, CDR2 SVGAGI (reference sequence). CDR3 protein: CASSYTRGGWVDEAFF. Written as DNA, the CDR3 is TGTGCCAGCAGTTACACTAGAGGGGGTTGGGTGGATGAAGCTTTCTTT.

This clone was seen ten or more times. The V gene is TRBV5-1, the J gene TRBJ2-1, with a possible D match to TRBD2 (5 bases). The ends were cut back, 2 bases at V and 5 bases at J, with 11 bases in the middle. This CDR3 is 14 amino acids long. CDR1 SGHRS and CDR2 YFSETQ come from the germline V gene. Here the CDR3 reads CASSFLGLDNEQFF. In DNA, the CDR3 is TGCGCCAGCAGCTTTCTAGGACTCGACAATGAGCAGTTCTTC.

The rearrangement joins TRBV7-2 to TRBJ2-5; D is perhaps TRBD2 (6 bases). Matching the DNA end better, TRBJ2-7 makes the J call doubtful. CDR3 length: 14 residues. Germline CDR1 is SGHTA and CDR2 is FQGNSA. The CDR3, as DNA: TGTGCCAGCAGCCCAGCGGGCCGCCCCTACGAGCAGTACTTC. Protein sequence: CASSPAGRPYEQYF.

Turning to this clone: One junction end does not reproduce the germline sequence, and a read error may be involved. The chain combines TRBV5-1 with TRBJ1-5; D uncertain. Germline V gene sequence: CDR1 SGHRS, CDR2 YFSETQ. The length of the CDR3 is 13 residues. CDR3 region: CASKSPGPSAPAF. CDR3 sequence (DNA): TGCGCCAGCAAGAGTCCTGGGCCATCAGCCCCAGCATTT.

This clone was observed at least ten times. The CDR3 reads CASSQTGPIYNEQFF. CDR3 DNA sequence: TGTGCCAGCAGTCAGACAGGTCCAATCTACAATGAGCAGTTCTTC. The rearrangement links TRBV6-1 to TRBJ2-1; TRBD1 is a possible D gene (6 bases). CDR3 length: 15 amino acids. Trimming removed 5 bases from V and 3 bases from J, with 14 bases in between. The germline CDR1 and CDR2 sequences are MNHNS and SASEGT.

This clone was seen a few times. The CDR3 DNA follows: TGTGCCAGCAGTTTGCCCGGGACAGCCAGATACGAGCAGTACTTC. This encodes CASSLPGTARYEQYF. The gene calls are TRBV27 and TRBJ2-7, with 7 bases aligning to TRBD1. The CDR3 runs 15 residues. V was clipped by 3 bases and J by 4 bases; unmatched bases: 9. Looked up from germline, CDR1 is MNHEY and CDR2 is SMNVEV (reference sequence).

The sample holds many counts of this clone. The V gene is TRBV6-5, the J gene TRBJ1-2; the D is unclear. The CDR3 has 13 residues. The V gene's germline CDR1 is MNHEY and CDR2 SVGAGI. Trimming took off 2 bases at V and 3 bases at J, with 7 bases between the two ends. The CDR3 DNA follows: TGTGCCAGCAGTTACGTGAGGGACTATGGCTACACCTTC. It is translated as CASSYVRDYGYTF.

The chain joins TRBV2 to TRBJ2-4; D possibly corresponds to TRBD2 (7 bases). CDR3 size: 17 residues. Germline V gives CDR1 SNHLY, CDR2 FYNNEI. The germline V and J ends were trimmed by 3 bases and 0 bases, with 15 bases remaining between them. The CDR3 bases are TGTGCCAGCAGTGAGGGGGGGGGCCCTCTAGCCAAAAACATTCAGTACTTC. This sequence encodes CASSEGGGPLAKNIQYF.

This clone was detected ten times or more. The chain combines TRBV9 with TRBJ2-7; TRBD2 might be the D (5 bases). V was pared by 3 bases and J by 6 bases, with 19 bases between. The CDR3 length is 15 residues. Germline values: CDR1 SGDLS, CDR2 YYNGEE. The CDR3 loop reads CASSDQGSDLSEQYF. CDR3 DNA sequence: TGTGCCAGCAGCGACCAAGGGAGTGACCTATCCGAGCAGTACTTC. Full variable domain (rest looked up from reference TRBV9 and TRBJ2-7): DSGVTQTPKHLITATGQRVTLRCSPRSGDLSVYWYQQSLDQGLQFLIQYYNGEERAKGNILERFSAQQFPDLHSELNLSSLELGDSALYFCASSDQGSDLSEQYFGPGTRLTVT.

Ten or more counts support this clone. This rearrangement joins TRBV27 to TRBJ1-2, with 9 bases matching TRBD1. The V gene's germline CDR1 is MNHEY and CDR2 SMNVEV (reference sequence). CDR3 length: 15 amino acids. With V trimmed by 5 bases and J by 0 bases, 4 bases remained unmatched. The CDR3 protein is CASSPRQGANYGYTF. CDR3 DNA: TGTGCCAGCAGTCCCAGACAGGGGGCTAACTATGGCTACACCTTC.

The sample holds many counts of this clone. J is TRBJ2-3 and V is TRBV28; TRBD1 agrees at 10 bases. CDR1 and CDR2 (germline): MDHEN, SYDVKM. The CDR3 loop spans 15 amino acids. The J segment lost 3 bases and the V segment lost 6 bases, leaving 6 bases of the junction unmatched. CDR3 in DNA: TGTGCCAGCAGGACAGGGGGCTTGGGTACAGATACGCAGTATTTT. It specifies CASRTGGLGTDTQYF.

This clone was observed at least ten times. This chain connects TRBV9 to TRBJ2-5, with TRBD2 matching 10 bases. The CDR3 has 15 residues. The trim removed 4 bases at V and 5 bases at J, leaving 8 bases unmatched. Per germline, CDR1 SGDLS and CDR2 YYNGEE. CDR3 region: CASSKSGGAWETQYF. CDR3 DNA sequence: TGTGCCAGCAGCAAGAGCGGGGGGGCCTGGGAGACCCAGTACTTC.

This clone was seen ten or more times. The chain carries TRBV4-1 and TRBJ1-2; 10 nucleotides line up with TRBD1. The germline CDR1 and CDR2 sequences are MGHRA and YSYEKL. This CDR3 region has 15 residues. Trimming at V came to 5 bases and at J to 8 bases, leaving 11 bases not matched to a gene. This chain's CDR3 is CASSSQFGTGVGYTF. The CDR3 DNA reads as TGCGCCAGCAGCTCGCAATTCGGGACAGGGGTCGGCTACACCTTC.

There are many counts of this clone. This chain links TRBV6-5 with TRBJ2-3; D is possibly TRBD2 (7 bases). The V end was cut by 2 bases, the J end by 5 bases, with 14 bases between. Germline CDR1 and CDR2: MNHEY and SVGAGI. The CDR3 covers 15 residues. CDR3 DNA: TGTGCCAGCAGTTACAATTGGGGGGGCCAAGATACGCAGTATTTT. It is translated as CASSYNWGGQDTQYF.

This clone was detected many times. This CDR3 is CASSLVGGDEKLFF. In DNA form, the CDR3 reads TGTGCCAGCAGCTTAGTAGGGGGCGATGAAAAACTGTTTTTT. The J gene is TRBJ1-4, the V gene TRBV7-9; 7 positions match TRBD1. The CDR3 length is 14 residues. Losses at the gene ends were 1 base for V and 6 bases for J; bases not matched to a gene: 2. Germline V gene sequence: CDR1 SEHNR, CDR2 FQNEAQ (reference sequence).

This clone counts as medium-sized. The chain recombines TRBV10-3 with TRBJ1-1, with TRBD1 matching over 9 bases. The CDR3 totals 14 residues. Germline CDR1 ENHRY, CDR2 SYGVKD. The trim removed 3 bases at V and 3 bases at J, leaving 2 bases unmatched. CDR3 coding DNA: TGTGCCATCAGTGAAGGACAGGGGCACACTGAAGCTTTCTTT. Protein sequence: CAISEGQGHTEAFF.

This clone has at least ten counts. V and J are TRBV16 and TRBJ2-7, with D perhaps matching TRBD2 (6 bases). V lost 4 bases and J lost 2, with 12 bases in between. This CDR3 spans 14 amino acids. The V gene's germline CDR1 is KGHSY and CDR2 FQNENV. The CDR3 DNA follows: TGTGCCAGCAGCCGGAGAGGGAGGACCTACGAGCAGTACTTC. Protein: CASSRRGRTYEQYF.

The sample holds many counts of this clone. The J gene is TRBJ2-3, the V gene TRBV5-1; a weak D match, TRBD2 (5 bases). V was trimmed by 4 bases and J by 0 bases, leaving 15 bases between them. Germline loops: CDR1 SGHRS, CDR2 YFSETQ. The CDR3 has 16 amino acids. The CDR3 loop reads CASSPRSGISTDTQYF. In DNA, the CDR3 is TGCGCCAGCAGCCCCAGGTCGGGGATTAGCACAGATACGCAGTATTTT. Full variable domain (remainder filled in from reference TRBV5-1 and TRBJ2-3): KAGVTQTPRYLIKTRGQQVTLSCSPISGHRSVSWYQQTPGQGLQFLFEYFSETQRNKGNFPGRFSGRQFSNSRSEMNVSTLELGDSALYLCASSPRSGISTDTQYFGPGTRLTVL.

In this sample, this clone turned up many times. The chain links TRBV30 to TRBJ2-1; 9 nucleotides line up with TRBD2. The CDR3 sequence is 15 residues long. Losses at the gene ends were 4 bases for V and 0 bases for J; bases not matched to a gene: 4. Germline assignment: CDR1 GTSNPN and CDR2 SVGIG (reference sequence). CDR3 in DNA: TGTGCCTGGACTAGCGGGGCCGGCTCCTACAATGAGCAGTTCTTC. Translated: CAWTSGAGSYNEQFF.

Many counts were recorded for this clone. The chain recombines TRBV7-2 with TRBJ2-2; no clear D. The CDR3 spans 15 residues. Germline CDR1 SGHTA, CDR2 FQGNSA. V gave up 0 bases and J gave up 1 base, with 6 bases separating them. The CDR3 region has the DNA TGTGCCAGCAGCTTAGCCAGGCGGAACACCGGGGAGCTGTTTTTT. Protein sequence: CASSLARRNTGELFF.

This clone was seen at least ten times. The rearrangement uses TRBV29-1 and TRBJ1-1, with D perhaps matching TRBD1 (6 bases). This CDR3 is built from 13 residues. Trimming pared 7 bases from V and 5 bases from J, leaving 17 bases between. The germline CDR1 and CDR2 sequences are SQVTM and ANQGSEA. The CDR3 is CSARGQTETEAFF. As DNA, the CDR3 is TGCAGCGCCCGCGGACAGACAGAGACTGAAGCTTTCTTT.

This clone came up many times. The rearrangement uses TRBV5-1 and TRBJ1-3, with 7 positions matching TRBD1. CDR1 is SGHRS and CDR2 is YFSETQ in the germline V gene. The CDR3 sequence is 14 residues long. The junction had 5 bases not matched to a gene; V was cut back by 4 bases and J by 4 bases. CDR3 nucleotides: TGCGCCAGCAGCCCGGGGACAGCAGGAAACACCATATATTTT. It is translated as CASSPGTAGNTIYF.

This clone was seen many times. The DNA for the CDR3 is TGTGCCAGCAGCGTGGAGAGACTAGCCACTGGTACGGAGACCCAGTACTTC. Translating gives CASSVERLATGTETQYF. J is TRBJ2-5 and V is TRBV9; 7 bases line up with TRBD2. The CDR3 is made up of 17 amino acids. V lost 2 bases and J lost 5; bases outside the gene matches: 15. The V gene's germline CDR1 is SGDLS and CDR2 YYNGEE.

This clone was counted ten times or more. The CDR3: CSASPVQKLFF. The CDR3 DNA reads TGCAGTGCTAGCCCCGTCCAAAAACTGTTTTTT. The rearrangement links TRBV20-1 to TRBJ1-4; D uncertain. The CDR3 is 11 amino acids. CDR1 is DFQATT and CDR2 is SNEGSKA in the germline V gene (reference sequence). Trimming stripped 3 bases from V and 9 bases from J, with 8 bases between.